Listed below are T cell receptor beta chains from one sample, sequenced in a study of blood T cell repertoires in COVID-19. Libraries were prepared by immunoSEQ multiplex PCR; TCRdb keeps only in-frame clonotypes and omits some of them. The sample lists roughly 250,000 clones, around 82% occurring once. Sequencing was done on a sample of peripheral blood. All receptors derive from a woman older than 75 with active or convalescent COVID-19. Each CDR3 is given with its conserved first and last residue. A D gene is named only where the DNA matches it firmly. Size is stated for part of the rows, as once, few or many counts, or as a class when the clone is expanded.

d_call | j_call | clone_size | v_call | cdr3_aa | cdr3_nt
. | TRBJ1-2 | . | TRBV19 | CASSGLSLGYTF | TGTGCCAGTAGTGGACTTTCCCTGGGCTACACCTTC
TRBD2 | TRBJ2-1 | . | TRBV6-1 | CASSDGTSGNNEQFF | TGTGCCAGCAGTGACGGGACTAGCGGTAACAATGAGCAGTTCTTC
TRBD1 | TRBJ2-5 | . | TRBV18 | CASSPDRGGQETQYF | TGTGCCAGCTCCCCCGACAGGGGTGGGCAAGAGACCCAGTACTTC
TRBD2 | TRBJ2-1 | few | TRBV28 | CASSLSGLAGRQFF | TGTGCCAGCAGTTTATCCGGGCTAGCGGGAAGGCAGTTCTTC
. | TRBJ1-2 | . | TRBV10-2 | CASRLQGEANYGYTF | TGCGCCAGCAGGTTACAGGGCGAAGCTAACTATGGCTACACCTTC
TRBD1 | TRBJ1-1 | once | TRBV6-5 | CASTRRTGGGTEAFF | TGTGCCAGCACTAGGAGGACAGGGGGCGGAACTGAAGCTTTCTTT
TRBD2 | TRBJ2-2 | . | TRBV3-1/TRBV3-2 | CASSQRTRGGPGELFF | TGTGCCAGCAGCCAAAGAACGCGGGGGGGCCCCGGGGAGCTGTTTTTT
. | TRBJ1-5 | . | TRBV19 | CASSISTDSNQPQHF | TGTGCCAGTAGTATCTCAACAGACAGCAATCAGCCCCAGCATTTT
. | TRBJ1-4 | . | TRBV19 | CASSIRGSTNEKLFF | TGTGCCAGTAGTATCCGGGGTTCGACTAATGAAAAACTGTTTTTT
. | TRBJ1-5 | once | TRBV28 | CASRVSNQPQHF | TGTGCCAGCCGGGTAAGCAATCAGCCCCAGCATTTT
. | TRBJ1-2 | few | TRBV19 | CASSALRGTFNYGYTF | TGTGCCAGTAGTGCCCTCCGGGGAACCTTTAACTATGGCTACACCTTC
. | TRBJ1-5 | . | TRBV7-8 | CASSLSLNQPQHF | TGTGCCAGCAGCTTATCCCTCAATCAGCCCCAGCATTTT
. | TRBJ1-6 | . | TRBV20-1 | CSASLMPESPLHF | TGCAGTGCTAGTCTGATGCCAGAATCACCCCTCCACTTT
. | TRBJ1-3 | once | TRBV7-6 | CASSHPGGAASGNTIYF | TGTGCCAGCAGCCATCCGGGAGGGGCAGCCTCTGGAAACACCATATATTTT
TRBD1 | TRBJ1-1 | . | TRBV28 | CASKKTGGATEAFF | TGTGCCAGCAAAAAAACAGGGGGCGCCACTGAAGCTTTCTTT
. | TRBJ2-5 | . | TRBV12-3/TRBV12-4 | CASSSVEGTQYF | TGTGCCAGCAGCTCGGTCGAGGGGACCCAGTACTTC
TRBD2 | TRBJ2-1 | . | TRBV2 | CASSASGALYNEQFF | TGTGCCAGCAGTGCTAGCGGGGCCCTCTACAATGAGCAGTTCTTC